The present TCR beta chain was sequenced within a study of blood T cell repertoires in COVID-19. The CDR3 loop spans 16 amino acids. The germline V gene encodes CDR1 SGHRS and CDR2 YFSETQ. J gave up 4 bases and V 4 bases, and 13 bases lay outside the gene matches. In the source study's methods: Amplifying reference gene primers gave estimates of nucleated cell counts. Libraries were prepared by immunoSEQ multiplex PCR; TCRdb keeps only in-frame clonotypes and omits some of them. That table gives V, J and clone size, and the DNA gave D and trimming. The table has under 140,000 clones, 72% seen once. This receptor was taken from a woman aged 55-69 years with acute or convalescent COVID-19. The sequenced sample was peripheral blood. The rearrangement links TRBV5-1 to TRBJ1-2; 7 nucleotides agree with TRBD1. The CDR3, as DNA: TGCGCCAGCAGCGCAGGGGGGTCTCTCCAAGGCTATGGCTACACCTTC. This codes for CASSAGGSLQGYGYTF.